Included here is one T cell receptor beta chain sequence, with context. The antigen is undetermined. Because the CDR3's place on the DNA is in doubt, the DNA is left out and the CDR3 is given as listed by TCRdb. The entry originates in a study of T-cell memory formation after mild COVID-19. Findings and caveats of the study: Contracting clones localized mainly to CM and EM when CD4+ and mainly to EMRA when CD8+. Among clones contracting day 15 to 85, CD4/CD8 was balanced, whereas later expanders leaned CD4+.

CDR1 and CDR2 from the germline V gene are SGHVS and FQNEAQ. Counting both end residues, the CDR3 totals 15 amino acids. 5'RACE primed at constant segments yielded TCR alpha and TCR beta cDNA libraries bearing sample barcodes and UMIs. TCRdb fed the 5' RACE reads into MiXCR, producing one record per CDR3 protein. The repertoire holds roughly 600,000 distinct CDR3 sequences, with more than 15% as singletons. V gene TRBV7-8 combines with J gene TRBJ2-2; the DNA was not compared with TRBD1, the D call given in the table. Sequenced material: PBMCs or a T cell subset sorted from them (not recorded which). The sequence derives from an adult woman who had mild COVID-19 (a few samples of this study predate the infection). Cell type and time point are not known. The chain's CDR3 is CASSCRDRSPGSCFF.